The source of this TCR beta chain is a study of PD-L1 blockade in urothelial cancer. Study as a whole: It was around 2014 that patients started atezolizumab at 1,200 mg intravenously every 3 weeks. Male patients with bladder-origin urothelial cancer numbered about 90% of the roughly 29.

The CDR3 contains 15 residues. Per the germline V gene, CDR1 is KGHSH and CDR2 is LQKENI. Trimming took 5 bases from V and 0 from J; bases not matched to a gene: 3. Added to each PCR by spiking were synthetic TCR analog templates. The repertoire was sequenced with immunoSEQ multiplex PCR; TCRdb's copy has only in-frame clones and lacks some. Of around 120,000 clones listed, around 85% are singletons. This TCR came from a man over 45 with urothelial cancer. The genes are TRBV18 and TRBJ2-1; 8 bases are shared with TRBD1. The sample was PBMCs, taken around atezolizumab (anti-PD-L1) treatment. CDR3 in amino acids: CASSTGQGSYNEQFF. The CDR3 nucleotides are TGTGCCAGCTCAACAGGACAGGGCTCCTACAATGAGCAGTTCTTC.